Following are 13 T cell receptor beta chains from one sample sequenced in a study of blood T cell repertoires in COVID-19. TCRdb's table, derived via immunoSEQ multiplex PCR, lists solely in-frame clones and lacks some. The top ten clones hold approximately 3.1% of a sample with roughly 41,000 clones, around 87% of them seen once. The source material was PBMCs or T cells enriched from blood (not recorded which). The receptor set was obtained from a woman in her fifties or sixties who had recovered from COVID-19.

The CDR3 protein is CASSEGGQGALTGKLFF. The CDR3 DNA reads TGTGCCAGCAGCGAGGGGGGACAGGGGGCGCTTACAGGAAAACTGTTTTTT. The J gene is TRBJ1-4, the V gene TRBV7-9; TRBD1 matches at 12 bases. This CDR3 spans 17 amino acids. CDR1 is SEHNR and CDR2 is FQNEAQ in the germline V gene (reference sequence). The ends lost 5 bases at V and 10 bases at J; junction bases unmatched: 14.

This chain uses TRBV5-1 with TRBJ1-1, with a possible D match to TRBD1 (5 bases). The germline gives CDR1 SGHRS, CDR2 YFSETQ. The CDR3 extends over 14 amino acids. V was pared by 0 bases and J by 5 bases, with 11 bases between. The CDR3 protein is CASSLEGARTEAFF. CDR3 nucleotides: TGCGCCAGCAGCTTGGAAGGGGCGCGTACTGAAGCTTTCTTT.

A note on this clone: Mismatch with germline at one junction end may stem from a read error. The chain recombines TRBV9 with TRBJ2-1; D may be TRBD2 (6 bases). The CDR3 length is 13 residues. Germline loops: CDR1 SGDLS, CDR2 YYNGEE. The CDR3 region has the DNA TGTGCCAGCAGCGTAGCTGTGCGGGGAGAGTTCGTCTTC. Translating it yields CASSVAVRGEFVF. Full variable domain (rest looked up from reference TRBV9 and TRBJ2-1): DSGVTQTPKHLITATGQRVTLRCSPRSGDLSVYWYQQSLDQGLQFLIQYYNGEERAKGNILERFSAQQFPDLHSELNLSSLELGDSALYFCASSVAVRGEFVFGPGTRLTVL.

V usage is TRBV11-3 and J usage is TRBJ1-1; D gene uncertain. The length of the CDR3 is 13 residues. Deletions cut 4 bases from V and 1 base from J, with 7 bases between. Germline-derived CDR1 and CDR2 are SGHNT and YENEEA. CDR3 sequence reads: CASSSRENTEAFF. Written as DNA, the CDR3 is TGTGCCAGCAGCTCCCGGGAGAACACTGAAGCTTTCTTT.

The V gene is TRBV7-2, the J gene TRBJ2-7, with 10 bases that match TRBD1. Per germline, CDR1 SGHTA and CDR2 FQGNSA. The CDR3 is 15 amino acids. V gave up 5 bases and J gave up 2 bases; unmatched junction bases: 6. CDR3 sequence: CASSIGTGETYEQYF. CDR3 sequence (DNA): TGTGCCAGCAGCATCGGGACAGGGGAAACCTACGAGCAGTACTTC.

The V call is TRBV9, the J call TRBJ1-2, with no clear D. Germline assignment: CDR1 SGDLS and CDR2 YYNGEE. The CDR3 covers 14 residues. V shed 3 bases and J shed 2 bases, with 11 bases lying between them. CDR3 residues: CASSAVVGNYGYTF. In DNA, the CDR3 is TGTGCCAGCAGCGCTGTCGTCGGGAACTATGGCTACACCTTC. The full variable domain, with the rest looked up from reference TRBV9 and TRBJ1-2, is DSGVTQTPKHLITATGQRVTLRCSPRSGDLSVYWYQQSLDQGLQFLIQYYNGEERAKGNILERFSAQQFPDLHSELNLSSLELGDSALYFCASSAVVGNYGYTFGSGTRLTVV.

The genes are TRBV29-1 and TRBJ1-1, with D perhaps matching TRBD1 (5 bases). The ends were cut back, 7 bases at V and 11 bases at J, with 17 bases in the middle. The germline V gene encodes CDR1 SQVTM and CDR2 ANQGSEA. There are 11 residues in the CDR3. CDR3 region: CSGDLGPKAFF. For the CDR3, the DNA is TGCAGCGGGGATTTGGGGCCGAAGGCTTTCTTT.

The chain has TRBV2 and TRBJ1-6, with TRBD1 matching over 9 bases. The CDR3 is made up of 16 amino acids. V trimming: 6 bases; J trimming: 9 bases; junction bases outside the gene matches: 12. Germline V gene lookup returns CDR1 SNHLY and CDR2 FYNNEI. CDR3 sequence: CASRDGQGYGGSPLHF. CDR3 bases: TGTGCCAGCAGGGATGGACAGGGGTACGGCGGTTCACCCCTCCACTTT.

The chain joins TRBV15 to TRBJ2-7; 7 bases are shared with TRBD1. The V and J ends lost 4 bases and 4 bases, in that order; junction bases with no gene match: 1. Germline loops: CDR1 LNHNV, CDR2 YYDKDF (reference sequence). CDR3 length: 12 amino acids. Written as DNA, the CDR3 is TGTGCCACCAGCAAGGGACAGTACGAGCAGTACTTC. It yields the protein CATSKGQYEQYF.

The gene calls are TRBV28 and TRBJ2-3, with 10 positions matching TRBD2. Losses at the gene ends were 7 bases for V and 3 bases for J; bases not matched to a gene: 16. From germline, CDR1 is MDHEN and CDR2 SYDVKM. The CDR3 has 18 amino acids. The CDR3 coding sequence is TGTGCCAGCATCCAGCGGGAGGGCCGGGAGAGATGGACAGATACGCAGTATTTT. The encoded protein is CASIQREGRERWTDTQYF.

This sequence joins TRBV7-2 and TRBJ2-7, with 9 bases matching TRBD2. After removal of 2 bases from V and 0 bases from J, the junction contained 5 bases not matched to a gene. The CDR3 consists of 16 residues. Germline V gene lookup returns CDR1 SGHTA and CDR2 FQGNSA. CDR3 protein: CASSLSAGGGSYEQYF. The CDR3 DNA follows: TGTGCCAGCAGCTTATCGGCGGGGGGGGGCTCCTACGAGCAGTACTTC.

There are a few counts of this clone. This sequence joins TRBV7-6 and TRBJ1-6; D call uncertain. V lost 0 bases and J lost 12, with 9 bases in between. From germline, CDR1 is SGHVS and CDR2 FNYEAQ. This CDR3 comprises 13 residues. The CDR3 DNA is TGTGCCAGCAGCTTAGCGGGAGCCCGACCCCTCCACTTT. Its protein product is CASSLAGARPLHF.

The genes are TRBV9 and TRBJ2-3; D is unresolved. The CDR3 totals 12 residues. The V end lost 3 bases, the J end lost 4 bases, and 6 bases lay between the germline ends. CDR1 is SGDLS, CDR2 YYNGEE, per germline. Written as DNA, the CDR3 is TGTGCCAGCAGCGCCCTAGCAGATACGCAGTATTTT. Protein: CASSALADTQYF.